The source of this TCR beta chain is a study of T cell changes during pregnancy in multiple sclerosis. The CDR3 has 13 amino acids. V was pared by 2 bases and J by 5 bases, with 11 bases between. From germline, CDR1 is SGHNT and CDR2 YYREEE (reference sequence). Sequenced by immunoSEQ multiplex PCR; TCRdb stores in-frame clones only, minus some. This table has fewer than 50,000 clones, less than 95% appearing once. Specimen: CD8+ T cells from peripheral blood mononuclear cells, collected in the first trimester of pregnancy. The source of this sequence is a female donor with multiple sclerosis, enrolled in a pregnancy study. The genes are TRBV5-4 and TRBJ2-7; D is perhaps TRBD2 (7 bases). CDR3 loop: CASSFGGGDEQYF. For the CDR3, the DNA is TGTGCCAGCAGCTTCGGAGGGGGGGACGAGCAGTACTTC.